A selection of T cell receptor beta chains follows, all from one sample in a study of T cell repertoires in cytomegalovirus infection. TCRdb passed the reads through MiXCR, listing each CDR3 protein once. The sample shows 250,000 to 300,000 distinct CDR3 sequences, 15% to 20% of them seen only once. Material: CD8+ T cells from PBMCs. All receptors come from a human donor in good health (CMV status not recorded). Some clones in this sample may be carry-over from other donors' samples. Both conserved end residues are part of each CDR3. D genes are given only for firm matches. For some rows the clone size is stated as once, few or many, or as a class when expanded; others skip it.

abundance	j_gene	v_gene	d_gene	CDR3nt	CDR3aa
NA	TRBJ2-1	TRBV5-4	TRBD2	TGTGCCAGCAGCTTGGGCGGCGGGGGGGCCCATGAGCAGTTCTTC	CASSLGGGGAHEQFF
many	TRBJ2-1	TRBV4-1	NA	TGCGCCAGCAGCCAAGACCCGTGGGGGGCCAATGAGCAGTTCTTC	CASSQDPWGANEQFF
few	TRBJ2-1	TRBV5-1	NA	TGCGCCAGCAGCTTGGGTCGGAGCTCCTACAATGAGCAGTTCTTC	CASSLGRSSYNEQFF
many	TRBJ2-1	TRBV7-6	TRBD2	TGTGCCAGCAGCCCGGACGGGGGGAATTTCCAGTTCTTC	CASSPDGGNFQFF
NA	TRBJ1-1	TRBV6-6	TRBD1	TGTGCCAGCAGTTACCCCCGCGACAGGGAGGCGAACACTGAAGCTTTCTTT	CASSYPRDREANTEAFF
few	TRBJ1-1	TRBV28	NA	TGTGCCAGCAGACCAGTGGGAGACACTGAAGCTTTCTTT	CASRPVGDTEAFF
many	TRBJ2-7	TRBV6-2/TRBV6-3	TRBD1	TGTGCCAGCAGTTTATTTCGGGACAGGGGAAATCCGGAGCAGTACTTC	CASSLFRDRGNPEQYF
NA	TRBJ2-5	TRBV4-1	TRBD2	TGCGCCAGCAGCCAAGATTCCGCGGGGGGTTGGGAGACCCAGTACTTC	CASSQDSAGGWETQYF
many	TRBJ2-1	TRBV7-2	TRBD2	TGTGCCAGCAGCTTTCTTATAGCGGGGGGGTATCGCAATGAGCAGTTCTTC	CASSFLIAGGYRNEQFF
many	TRBJ1-5	TRBV12-3/TRBV12-4	NA	TGTGCCAGCAGTTTGGGCGGACCTAGCAATCAGCCCCAGCATTTT	CASSLGGPSNQPQHF
NA	TRBJ1-2	TRBV7-9	NA	TGTGCCAGCAGCTCCGTGGGTGGGGCGTCAGGCTACACCTTC	CASSSVGGASGYTF
many	TRBJ1-1	TRBV7-2	NA	TGTGCCAGCAGCTTATTCGCGACAGGAGGCACTGAAGCTTTCTTT	CASSLFATGGTEAFF
many	TRBJ2-1	TRBV27	TRBD2	TGTGCCAGCAGTTGGACTAGCGGCTACAATGAGCAGTTCTTC	CASSWTSGYNEQFF
few	TRBJ2-7	TRBV6-6	NA	TGTGCCAGCAGTTACGTACGCGGGAACGAGCAGTACTTC	CASSYVRGNEQYF
many	TRBJ2-1	TRBV7-2	TRBD1	TGTGCCAGCAGCTCCGTACCGGGACAGATCAATGAGCAGTTCTTC	CASSSVPGQINEQFF
many	TRBJ1-1	TRBV4-1	NA	TGCGCCAGCAGCCCTAACCCAGGGGAGGATGAAGCTTTCTTT	CASSPNPGEDEAFF
NA	TRBJ2-7	TRBV27	NA	TGTGCCAGCAGCTTCAGATGGGGGACTTTCTCCTACGAGCAGTACTTC	CASSFRWGTFSYEQYF
many	TRBJ2-1	TRBV7-8	NA	TGTGCCAGCAGCTCGTCCGGGACTGAAGGCAATGAGCAGTTCTTC	CASSSSGTEGNEQFF
many	TRBJ2-5	TRBV7-9	NA	TGTGCCAGCAGCTTAGTCGCAGGGGCAGAGACCCAGTACTTC	CASSLVAGAETQYF
few	TRBJ2-7	TRBV5-5	TRBD2	TGTGCCAGCAGCTTGGATTGGACTAGCGGGGTCTACGAGCAGTACTTC	CASSLDWTSGVYEQYF
few	TRBJ1-1	TRBV7-9	NA	TGTGCCAGCAGCTTAGGGGATATTGGGGGGAACACTGAAGCTTTCTTT	CASSLGDIGGNTEAFF
NA	TRBJ2-5	TRBV27	NA	TGTGCCAGCAGATCCCTCCAGGGTCTCCAAGAGACCCAGTACTTC	CASRSLQGLQETQYF
many	TRBJ2-3	TRBV7-9	TRBD2	TGTGCCAGCAGCTCGCCCCGGGAGGCAGATACGCAGTATTTT	CASSSPREADTQYF
many	TRBJ2-1	TRBV7-2	TRBD2	TGTGCCAGCAGCCACGGGGGGGGGCGCAATGAGCAGTTCTTC	CASSHGGGRNEQFF
few	TRBJ1-2	TRBV7-9	NA	TGTGCCAGCAGCCTTCGGGGAGGCTACACCTTC	CASSLRGGYTF
few	TRBJ2-5	TRBV6-5	TRBD2	TGTGCCAGCAGTTACTCGGCGGGGGGCCCAGAGACCCAGTACTTC	CASSYSAGGPETQYF
few	TRBJ2-5	TRBV9	NA	TGTGCCAGCAGCGCGGGACCGGTAGGGGAGACCCAGTACTTC	CASSAGPVGETQYF
NA	TRBJ2-2	TRBV7-2	TRBD2	TGTGCCAGCAGCTTAGTCCCGGCTAGCGGGGGCTACACCGGGGAGCTGTTTTTT	CASSLVPASGGYTGELFF
NA	TRBJ2-4	TRBV11-2	TRBD2	TGTGCCAGCAGCCCAAGGGATGGGGGGGGAAAAAACATTCAGTACTTC	CASSPRDGGGKNIQYF
NA	TRBJ2-7	TRBV14	NA	TGTGCCAGCAGCCAAGAGTCGACAGGCTGGGAGCAGTACTTC	CASSQESTGWEQYF
many	TRBJ2-7	TRBV7-9	TRBD1	TGTGCCAGCAGCAATCCGGGACAGGGTTTCTACGAGCAGTACTTC	CASSNPGQGFYEQYF
few	TRBJ1-4	TRBV19	NA	TGTGCCAGTAGTATGCTGGGACGGGGGGACGAAAAACTGTTTTTT	CASSMLGRGDEKLFF
few	TRBJ2-1	TRBV5-5	TRBD2	TGTGCCAGCAGCGCACGGACTAGCGGCAATGAGCAGTTCTTC	CASSARTSGNEQFF
once	TRBJ2-1	TRBV11-3	TRBD2	TGTGCCAGCAGCTTAGGGAGAAGGCTAGCGGGATACAATGAGCAGTTCTTC	CASSLGRRLAGYNEQFF
many	TRBJ2-7	TRBV4-2	NA	TGTGCCAGCAGCCAAGATGACGAGCAGTACTTC	CASSQDDEQYF
few	TRBJ1-5	TRBV28	TRBD1	TGTGCCAGCAGTGGTCCGGGACAGAACTATTATAGCAATCAGCCCCAGCATTTT	CASSGPGQNYYSNQPQHF
many	TRBJ1-2	TRBV7-2	TRBD1	TGTGCCAGCAGCCCAGCCTCAGGAGGGGGCGGCTACACCTTC	CASSPASGGGGYTF
few	TRBJ2-6	TRBV6-2/TRBV6-3	NA	TGTGCCAGCAGCAACTCTGGGGCCAACGTCCTGACTTTC	CASSNSGANVLTF
NA	TRBJ1-5	TRBV28	NA	TGTGCCAGCAGACAGGGTTTTTCGGCGAATCAGCCCCAGCATTTT	CASRQGFSANQPQHF
NA	TRBJ1-5	TRBV28	TRBD1	TGTGCCAGCAGTTCGACAGGGCCAGGTCAGCCCCAGCATTTT	CASSSTGPGQPQHF
many	TRBJ2-7	TRBV7-8	TRBD2	TGTGCCAGCAGCCTAGCGGGGTCACTAGCGAGCTCCTACGAGCAGTACTTC	CASSLAGSLASSYEQYF
NA	TRBJ1-1	TRBV29-1	TRBD1	TGCAGCGTGGAGACAGGGAGCACTGAAGCTTTCTTT	CSVETGSTEAFF
many	TRBJ2-7	TRBV7-9	TRBD1	TGTGCCAGCAGCTCAGGACAGGGTAAAGGCGAGCAGTACTTC	CASSSGQGKGEQYF
NA	TRBJ2-1	TRBV5-4	NA	TGTGCCAGCGGGGATACCCTTTCCTTCCCCTTCGAGCAGTTCTTC	CASGDTLSFPFEQFF
many	TRBJ1-5	TRBV7-6	NA	TGTGCCAGCAGCTTAGCGGATGATGAGGGTACAGTTGGCAATCAGCCCCAGCATTTT	CASSLADDEGTVGNQPQHF
many	TRBJ1-5	TRBV28	NA	TGTGCCAGCAGTTTAGTCGGAAATCAGCCCCAGCATTTT	CASSLVGNQPQHF
NA	TRBJ2-4	TRBV6-2/TRBV6-3	NA	TGTGCCAGCAGCCTTATGGACAGCCCCGTAGCCAAAAACATTCAGTACTTC	CASSLMDSPVAKNIQYF
few	TRBJ2-1	TRBV4-3	TRBD2	TGCGCCAGCAGCCAAGGCCCTAGCGGGGGGGAACCCTACAATGAGCAGTTCTTC	CASSQGPSGGEPYNEQFF
few	TRBJ1-1	TRBV14	NA	TGTGCCAGCAGCCGGGGGGATCTTGGGGCTTTCTTT	CASSRGDLGAFF
NA	TRBJ2-1	TRBV4-3	NA	TGCGCCAGCAGCCAAGACGATTTCTATGAGCAGTTCTTC	CASSQDDFYEQFF
many	TRBJ1-2	TRBV7-2	NA	TGTGCCAGCAGCTCCAGATACTATGGCTACACCTTC	CASSSRYYGYTF
many	TRBJ2-1	TRBV7-6	NA	TGTGCCAGCAGCTTCATATCGGGGGTAAGCTCCTACAATGAGCAGTTCTTC	CASSFISGVSSYNEQFF
many	TRBJ2-3	TRBV7-2	NA	TGTGCCAGCAGCCGCACCTATACTATGGTAGCAGGTACGCAGTATTTT	CASSRTYTMVAGTQYF
NA	TRBJ1-1	TRBV11-1	NA	TGTGCCAGCAGCCCGAAGGAATGGGTCGCTGAAGCTTTCTTT	CASSPKEWVAEAFF
NA	TRBJ1-5	TRBV12-3/TRBV12-4	NA	TGTGCCAGCAGTGCCAGTCACAATCAGCCCCAGCATTTT	CASSASHNQPQHF
few	TRBJ2-7	TRBV6-2/TRBV6-3	NA	TGTGCCAGCAGTTACAACGGGGCCTACGAGCAGTACTTC	CASSYNGAYEQYF
many	TRBJ2-7	TRBV7-2	NA	TGTGCCAGCAGCTTAGACTCCGGGACACGCTACGAGCAGTACTTC	CASSLDSGTRYEQYF
few	TRBJ2-1	TRBV7-9	TRBD1	TGTGCCAGCAGGATGGGACAGGGGGCCTACAATGAGCAGTTCTTC	CASRMGQGAYNEQFF
few	TRBJ1-2	TRBV27	TRBD1	TGTGCCAGCAGTTCCGCCGGGACAGGGGGACGAGGCTACACCTTC	CASSSAGTGGRGYTF
NA	TRBJ1-2	TRBV29-1	NA	TGCAGCGTAGAGACAGGAGACCTTCCCTATGGCTACACCTTC	CSVETGDLPYGYTF